This T cell receptor beta chain was captured in a study of regulatory T cells in long-lasting Graves disease. Study-wide results and limits: Graves' patients with persistent disease showed TCR diversity lower than patients newly diagnosed.

Trimming took 6 bases from V and 2 from J; bases not matched to a gene: 11. This CDR3 contains 16 residues. The V gene's germline CDR1 is MGHDK and CDR2 SYGVNS. In regard to this clonotype: What it binds is unknown.

Regarding time point: newly diagnosed GD, antithyroid drugs for less than 3 months. From PBMCs, RNA was extracted and then used to make the TCR library. American Thyroid Association guidelines defined how Graves' disease was diagnosed. CDR3-region Arm-PCR and iRepertoire HTBI primers produced the TCR beta libraries. Each CDR3 protein gets one entry after TCRdb re-called the multiplex PCR reads with MiXCR. This sample has 450,000 to 600,000 distinct CDR3 sequences, with about 13% found just once. These data are also associated with another study on T cells in Graves' hyperthyroidism and ophthalmopathy.

The specimen was peripheral blood mononuclear cells (PBMCs), collected at new diagnosis, from a patient treated with antithyroid drugs. This sequence was found in a man aged 25-40 years with Graves disease. V and J are TRBV25-1 and TRBJ2-7, with 9 nucleotides matching TRBD2. Written as DNA, the CDR3 is TGTGCCAGCAGCAGAGTATCTAGCGGGACTCCCTACGAGCAGTACTTC. This encodes CASSRVSSGTPYEQYF.